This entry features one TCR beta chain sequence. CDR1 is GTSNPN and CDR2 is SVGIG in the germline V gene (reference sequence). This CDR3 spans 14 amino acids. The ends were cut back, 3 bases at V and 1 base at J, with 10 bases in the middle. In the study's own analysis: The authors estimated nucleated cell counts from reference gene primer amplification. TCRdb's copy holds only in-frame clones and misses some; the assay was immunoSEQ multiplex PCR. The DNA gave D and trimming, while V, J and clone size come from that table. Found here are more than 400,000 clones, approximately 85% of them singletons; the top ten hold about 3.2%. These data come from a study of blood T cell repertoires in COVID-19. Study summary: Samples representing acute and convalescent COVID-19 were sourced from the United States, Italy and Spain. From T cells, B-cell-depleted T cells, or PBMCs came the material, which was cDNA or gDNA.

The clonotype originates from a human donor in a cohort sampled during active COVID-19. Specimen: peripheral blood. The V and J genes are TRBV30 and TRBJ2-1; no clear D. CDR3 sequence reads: CAWSGERSYNEQFF. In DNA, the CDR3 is TGTGCCTGGAGCGGAGAAAGGTCCTACAATGAGCAGTTCTTC.